This T cell receptor (beta chain) appears in the sequencing data of a study of T cell responses to AZD1222 COVID-19 vaccine. Germline-derived CDR1 and CDR2 are SGHDN and FVKESK. Between the trimmed V and J ends, which lost 4 bases and 5 bases, there was a span of 12 bases. This CDR3 comprises 13 residues. Clones were sequenced by immunoSEQ multiplex PCR, and TCRdb holds only the in-frame ones, with some missing. Of about 160,000 clones listed, around 90% were seen once; the top ten hold under 2.5%. The sample was peripheral blood, taken on day 0 of AZD1222 vaccination. This TCR derives from an adult in good health. The chain recombines TRBV14 with TRBJ2-7; D remains unclear. CDR3 in amino acids: CASSLTLLHEQYF. The CDR3 DNA follows: TGTGCCAGCAGCCTAACTCTTTTACACGAGCAGTACTTC.